One sample yielded the 29 T cell receptor beta chains listed below, sequenced in a study of radiation and T cells in renal cell carcinoma. Time point noted: blood 2 weeks post-SBRT. The sample's treatment: 15 Gy SBRT to primary tumor, nephrectomy 4 weeks later. Using immunoSEQ multiplex PCR, the repertoire was profiled, and TCRdb retains in-frame clones only, with some absent. The sample yields roughly 120,000 clones, about 81% seen once. Here the sequenced sample was blood, taken from a patient whose treatment included radiotherapy and nephrectomy. The origin of the receptors is a woman aged 60-75 years with renal cell carcinoma.

V and J are TRBV6-5 and TRBJ2-7; a possible D gene is TRBD1 (6 bases). Germline V gives CDR1 MNHEY, CDR2 SVGAGI. The CDR3 is 13 residues long. With 6 bases removed from V and 3 bases from J, the gap between germline ends came to 12 bases. The CDR3 DNA is TGTGCCAGCAGCTATCGCAGGGGCTACGAGCAGTACTTC. Encoded protein: CASSYRRGYEQYF.

This clone was counted a single time. The V call is TRBV4-3, the J call TRBJ2-2; D unresolved. The CDR3 covers 16 residues. Germline CDR1 is LGHNA and CDR2 is YSLEER. The ends were cut back, 0 bases at V and 1 base at J, with 9 bases in the middle. The DNA of the CDR3 is TGCGCCAGCAGCCAAGAGGCTCCCGGGAACACCGGGGAGCTGTTTTTT. Its translation: CASSQEAPGNTGELFF.

This clone was detected a few times. This sequence joins TRBV6-5 and TRBJ1-2; D remains ambiguous. The CDR3 runs to 13 residues. V was shortened by 2 bases and J by 4 bases, with 8 bases between the two germline ends. Germline assignment: CDR1 MNHEY and CDR2 SVGAGI. The DNA for the CDR3 is TGTGCCAGCAGTTACCGGGAATCCTATGGCTACACCTTC. This translates into CASSYRESYGYTF.

The V and J genes are TRBV29-1 and TRBJ1-2; tentative D call: TRBD1 (6 bases). In germline, CDR1 is SQVTM, CDR2 ANQGSEA. This CDR3 has 13 residues. V was trimmed by 7 bases and J by 5 bases, leaving 17 bases between them. The CDR3 DNA reads as TGCAGCGCATCCACAGGGACTGATTATGGCTACACCTTC. Translation gives CSASTGTDYGYTF.

The chain recombines TRBV6-5 with TRBJ1-2, with TRBD1 identical over 10 bases. Unmatched junction bases numbered 4, after V lost 3 bases and J lost 0 bases. Germline CDR1 is MNHEY and CDR2 is SVGAGI. This CDR3 region has 16 residues. The CDR3 DNA follows: TGTGCCAGCAGTTATGACAGGGGGCCTACTAACTATGGCTACACCTTC. Amino acid sequence: CASSYDRGPTNYGYTF.

This chain connects TRBV18 to TRBJ2-7; weak D call: TRBD1 (5 bases). V was pared by 0 bases and J by 3 bases, with 12 bases between. The germline gives CDR1 KGHSH, CDR2 LQKENI. The CDR3 spans 15 residues. The chain's CDR3 is CASSPPAGIHYEQYF. Here the CDR3 DNA reads TGTGCCAGCTCACCACCGGCAGGGATACACTACGAGCAGTACTTC.

The CDR3 is CASSQDRGTGYTGELFF. In nucleotides, the CDR3 is TGCGCCAGCAGCCAAGATCGAGGGACAGGGTACACCGGGGAGCTGTTTTTT. V usage is TRBV4-1 and J usage is TRBJ2-2; 9 bases map to TRBD1. Trimming at V came to 0 bases and at J to 3 bases, leaving 5 bases not matched to a gene. CDR3 length: 17 residues. Germline V gives CDR1 MGHRA, CDR2 YSYEKL.

The chain employs TRBV7-2 and TRBJ1-2; D may be TRBD1 (5 bases). CDR3 length equals 14 residues. Trimming stripped 4 bases from V and 2 bases from J, with 11 bases between. Germline-derived CDR1 and CDR2 are SGHTA and FQGNSA. CDR3 nucleotide sequence: TGTGCCAGCAGCTCCATGGACAAGAACTATGGCTACACCTTC. Encoded protein: CASSSMDKNYGYTF.

The chain links TRBV7-9 to TRBJ2-7; 8 bases are a match to TRBD2. V trimming: 6 bases; J trimming: 3 bases; junction bases outside the gene matches: 7. The CDR3 contains 14 residues. Looked up from germline, CDR1 is SEHNR and CDR2 is FQNEAQ (reference sequence). As DNA, the CDR3 is TGTGCCAGCAGTCCGGCGGGAGGTCTCTACGAGCAGTACTTC. This sequence encodes CASSPAGGLYEQYF.

In its sample, this clone was seen a few times. The chain uses TRBV7-9 and TRBJ1-5; D uncertain. Trimming removed 1 base at V and 6 bases at J, with 4 bases between. Germline V gives CDR1 SEHNR, CDR2 FQNEAQ (reference sequence). The CDR3 sequence is 12 residues long. CDR3: CASSLDRQPQHF. Written as DNA, the CDR3 is TGTGCCAGCAGCTTAGATCGTCAGCCCCAGCATTTT.

This clone was found a few times. The chain has TRBV18 and TRBJ1-2; no reliable D call. The CDR3 has 11 residues. V lost 6 bases to trimming and J lost 4 bases, with 6 bases between them. Germline assignment: CDR1 KGHSH and CDR2 LQKENI. CDR3: CASSAIYGYTF. DNA for the CDR3: TGTGCCAGCTCGGCGATCTATGGCTACACCTTC.

V usage is TRBV5-1 and J usage is TRBJ2-2; D is ambiguous. V was trimmed by 0 bases and J by 4 bases, leaving 7 bases between them. There are 14 residues in the CDR3. The germline V gene encodes CDR1 SGHRS and CDR2 YFSETQ. The CDR3 loop reads CASSLGSSTGELFF. CDR3 sequence (DNA): TGCGCCAGCAGCTTGGGCTCCTCCACCGGGGAGCTGTTTTTT.

The rearrangement joins TRBV9 to TRBJ2-2; 7 nucleotides line up with TRBD1. Germline-derived CDR1 and CDR2 are SGDLS and YYNGEE. Unmatched junction bases numbered 2, after V lost 2 bases and J lost 7 bases. This CDR3 comprises 13 residues. The CDR3 protein is CASSVTGIGELFF. CDR3 nucleotide sequence: TGTGCCAGCAGCGTGACAGGGATCGGGGAGCTGTTTTTT.

The chain employs TRBV4-3 and TRBJ2-7; a possible D gene is TRBD2 (5 bases). CDR3 length: 15 amino acids. Trimming pared 3 bases from V and 3 bases from J, leaving 15 bases between. Germline V gene lookup returns CDR1 LGHNA and CDR2 YSLEER. As DNA, the CDR3 is TGCGCCAGCAGCCAGGACGAGGGTGAGAGCTACGAGCAGTACTTC. Translated, it gives CASSQDEGESYEQYF.

The chain is built from TRBV12-5 and TRBJ1-1, with a weak D call TRBD1 (5 bases). Germline V gives CDR1 LGHNT, CDR2 FRNRAP. This CDR3 is built from 16 residues. V was cut by 5 bases and J by 3 bases, with 19 bases left in between. CDR3 sequence (DNA): TGTGCTAGTGGTCTCACCGGGGCCAGTGGAGACACTGAAGCTTTCTTT. Translation: CASGLTGASGDTEAFF.

A few counts support this clone. The chain combines TRBV2 with TRBJ1-2, with a possible D match to TRBD1 (6 bases). CDR1 and CDR2 from the germline V gene are SNHLY and FYNNEI. CDR3 size: 11 residues. Trimming removed 10 bases from V and 8 bases from J, with 14 bases in between. CDR3 sequence reads: CAKEGGFGYTF. CDR3 nucleotides: TGTGCCAAGGAGGGGGGTTTCGGCTACACCTTC.

This clone occurred once. V gene TRBV5-1 combines with J gene TRBJ2-3, with 7 bases fitting TRBD1. Losses at the gene ends were 5 bases for V and 4 bases for J; bases not matched to a gene: 10. The germline CDR1 and CDR2 sequences are SGHRS and YFSETQ. This CDR3 has 15 amino acids. DNA for the CDR3: TGCGCCAGCAGTTTCGACAGGGTGGGGGCAGATACGCAGTATTTT. This codes for CASSFDRVGADTQYF.

The rearrangement joins TRBV10-3 to TRBJ1-6; perhaps TRBD1 as D (5 bases). The germline V gene has CDR1 ENHRY and CDR2 SYGVKD. Trimming left V 3 bases short and J 9 bases short, with 12 bases between. The CDR3 extends over 14 amino acids. The CDR3 sequence is CAISDREASSPLHF. In nucleotides, the CDR3 is TGTGCCATCAGTGACAGGGAGGCGAGTTCACCCCTCCACTTT.

This clone was recorded once. This sequence joins TRBV5-1 and TRBJ2-6, with D uncertain. Trimming shortened V by 6 bases and J by 0 bases, and 4 bases separated the two germline ends. The CDR3 is made up of 13 amino acids. Germline-derived CDR1 and CDR2 are SGHRS and YFSETQ. CDR3 bases: TGCGCCAGCAAAGACTCTGGGGCCAACGTCCTGACTTTC. Translating it yields CASKDSGANVLTF.

CDR3 DNA: TGTGCCTGTGGTGGGCTTTACGAGCAGTACTTC. It yields the protein CACGGLYEQYF. The chain carries TRBV19 and TRBJ2-7; D call uncertain. Germline CDR1 LNHDA, CDR2 SQIVND (reference sequence). This CDR3 comprises 11 residues. The germline V and J ends were trimmed by 11 bases and 4 bases, with 12 bases remaining between them.

The rearrangement joins TRBV5-6 to TRBJ2-5, with D maybe TRBD2 (5 bases). From germline, CDR1 is SGHDT and CDR2 YYEEEE. CDR3 size: 13 residues. Deletions cut 4 bases from V and 5 bases from J, with 12 bases between. The CDR3 is CASSIGLAETQYF. In DNA, the CDR3 is TGTGCCAGCAGCATTGGACTTGCGGAGACCCAGTACTTC.

This chain uses TRBV28 with TRBJ2-7; 12 positions agree with TRBD2. This CDR3 contains 13 residues. Germline V gives CDR1 MDHEN, CDR2 SYDVKM. The V segment lost 8 bases and the J segment 4 bases; nucleotides outside the gene matches: 3. The CDR3 DNA follows: TGTGCCAGCCTGACTAGCGGGAGTTACGAGCAGTACTTC. As protein: CASLTSGSYEQYF.

The chain joins TRBV30 to TRBJ2-3; a possible D gene is TRBD2 (6 bases). Between the trimmed V and J ends, which lost 0 bases and 2 bases, there was a span of 12 bases. Germline loops: CDR1 GTSNPN, CDR2 SVGIG (reference sequence). CDR3 length: 15 residues. CDR3 nucleotides: TGTGCCTGGAGTGTATCGGCGGGGATCACAGATACGCAGTATTTT. Its protein is CAWSVSAGITDTQYF.

This chain uses TRBV6-5 with TRBJ1-5, with TRBD1 matching 7 bases. Germline CDR1 is MNHEY and CDR2 is SVGAGI. V was clipped by 6 bases and J by 7 bases; unmatched bases: 6. The CDR3 totals 13 residues. In DNA form, the CDR3 reads TGTGCCAGCAGCCGACAGGGAAGACAGCCCCAGCATTTT. This sequence encodes CASSRQGRQPQHF.

The CDR3 sequence is CASSTHGTSGTAKNIQYF. The CDR3 region has the DNA TGTGCCAGCAGCACCCACGGGACTAGCGGTACAGCCAAAAACATTCAGTACTTC. This chain uses TRBV7-2 with TRBJ2-4, with TRBD2 identical over 11 bases. With V trimmed by 5 bases and J by 0 bases, 9 bases remained unmatched. Germline CDR1 SGHTA, CDR2 FQGNSA. The length of the CDR3 is 18 residues.

V is TRBV4-1 and J is TRBJ2-5; D may be TRBD1 (6 bases). The J call could be wrong; TRBJ2-7 is a better fit for the DNA end. The CDR3 has 15 residues. Germline loops: CDR1 MGHRA, CDR2 YSYEKL. CDR3 sequence (DNA): TGCGCCAGCAGCCGCCGAACAGGGCCTAGCCACGAGCAGTACTTC. Its translation is CASSRRTGPSHEQYF.

The genes are TRBV19 and TRBJ1-2; 8 bases align to TRBD1. Germline assignment: CDR1 LNHDA and CDR2 SQIVND (reference sequence). J gave up 2 bases and V 0 bases, and 11 bases lay outside the gene matches. This CDR3 spans 18 amino acids. In DNA form, the CDR3 reads TGTGCCAGTAGTATAGATCCAGGGGGCGAGTTTCAGAACTATGGCTACACCTTC. As protein: CASSIDPGGEFQNYGYTF. The entire variable domain, with the rest obtained from reference TRBV19 and TRBJ1-2, is as follows: DGGITQSPKYLFRKEGQNVTLSCEQNLNHDAMYWYRQDPGQGLRLIYYSQIVNDFQKGDIAEGYSVSREKKESFPLTVTSAQKNPTAFYLCASSIDPGGEFQNYGYTFGSGTRLTVV.

This sequence joins TRBV10-3 and TRBJ2-3; the match to TRBD2 covers 10 bases. V was clipped by 9 bases and J by 2 bases; unmatched bases: 8. Germline V gene sequence: CDR1 ENHRY, CDR2 SYGVKD. This CDR3 has 15 amino acids. This CDR3 reads CAISSSGGLTDTQYF. In nucleotides, the CDR3 is TGTGCCATTTCCAGTAGCGGGGGGCTCACAGATACGCAGTATTTT.

The chain joins TRBV6-5 to TRBJ2-3, with D unresolved. The germline gives CDR1 MNHEY, CDR2 SVGAGI. The CDR3 is 11 amino acids. The germline V and J ends were trimmed by 4 bases and 6 bases, with 5 bases remaining between them. The CDR3 is CASSFEDTQYF. In nucleotides, the CDR3 is TGTGCCAGCAGTTTCGAGGATACGCAGTATTTT.